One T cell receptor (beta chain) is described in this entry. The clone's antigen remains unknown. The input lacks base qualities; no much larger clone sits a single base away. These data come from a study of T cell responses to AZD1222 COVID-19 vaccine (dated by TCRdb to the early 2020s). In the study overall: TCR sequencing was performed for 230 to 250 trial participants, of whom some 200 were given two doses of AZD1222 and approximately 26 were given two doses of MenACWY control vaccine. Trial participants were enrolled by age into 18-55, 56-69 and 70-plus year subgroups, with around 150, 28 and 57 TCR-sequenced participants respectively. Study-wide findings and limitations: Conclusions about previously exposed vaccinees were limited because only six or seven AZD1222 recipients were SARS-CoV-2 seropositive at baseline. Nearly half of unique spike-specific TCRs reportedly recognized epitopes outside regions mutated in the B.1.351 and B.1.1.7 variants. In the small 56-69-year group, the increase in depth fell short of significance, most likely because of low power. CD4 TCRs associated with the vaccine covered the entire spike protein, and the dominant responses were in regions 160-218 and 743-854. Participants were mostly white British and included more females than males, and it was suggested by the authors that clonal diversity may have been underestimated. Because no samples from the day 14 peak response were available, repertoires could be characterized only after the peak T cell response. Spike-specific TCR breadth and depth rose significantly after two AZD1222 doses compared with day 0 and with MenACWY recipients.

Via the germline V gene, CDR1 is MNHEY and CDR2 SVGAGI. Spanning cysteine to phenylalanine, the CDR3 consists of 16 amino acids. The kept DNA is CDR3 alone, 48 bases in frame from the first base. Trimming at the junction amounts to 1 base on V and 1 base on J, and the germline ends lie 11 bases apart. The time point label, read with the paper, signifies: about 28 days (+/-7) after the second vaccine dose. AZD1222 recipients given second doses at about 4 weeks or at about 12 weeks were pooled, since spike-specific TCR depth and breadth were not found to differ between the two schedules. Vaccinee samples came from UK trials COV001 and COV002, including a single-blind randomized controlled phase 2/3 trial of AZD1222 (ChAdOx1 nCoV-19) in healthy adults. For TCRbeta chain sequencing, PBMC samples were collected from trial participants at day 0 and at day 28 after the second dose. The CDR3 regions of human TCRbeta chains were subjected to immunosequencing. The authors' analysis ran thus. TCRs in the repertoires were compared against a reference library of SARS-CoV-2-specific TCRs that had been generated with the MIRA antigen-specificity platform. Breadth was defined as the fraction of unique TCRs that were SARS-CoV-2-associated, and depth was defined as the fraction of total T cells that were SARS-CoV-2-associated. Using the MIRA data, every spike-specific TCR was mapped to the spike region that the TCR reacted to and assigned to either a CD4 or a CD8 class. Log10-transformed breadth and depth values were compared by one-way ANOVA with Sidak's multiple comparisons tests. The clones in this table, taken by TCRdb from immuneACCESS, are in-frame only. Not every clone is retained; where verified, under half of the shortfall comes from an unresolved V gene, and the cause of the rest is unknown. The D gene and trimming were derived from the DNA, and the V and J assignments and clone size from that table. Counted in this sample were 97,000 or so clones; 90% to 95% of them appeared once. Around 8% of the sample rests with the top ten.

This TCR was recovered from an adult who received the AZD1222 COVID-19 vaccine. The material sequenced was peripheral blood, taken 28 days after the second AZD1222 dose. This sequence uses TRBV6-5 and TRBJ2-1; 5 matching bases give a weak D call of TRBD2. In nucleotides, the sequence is TGTGCCAGCAGTTACTTGCCACGAGGGTCCTACAATGAGCAGTTCTTC. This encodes CASSYLPRGSYNEQFF.